This T cell receptor beta chain derives from a study of monozygotic twins with inflammatory bowel disease. With the 5' RACE reads reprocessed, TCRdb shows one record per CDR3 protein and no DNA. The sample yields 400,000 to 500,000 distinct CDR3 sequences, of which the top ten take up around 2.4%. This sequence was found in a human donor with ulcerative colitis or Crohn's disease, or a healthy co-twin of an affected twin (not recorded which). The specimen was blood.

The CDR3 loop reads CASSQTRGRNQPQHF. The chain employs TRBV23-1 and TRBJ1-5. TRBV23-1 belongs to the ORF category, with a function that is uncertain. The CDR3 length is 15 residues.